This T cell receptor (beta chain) comes out of a study of PD-L1 blockade in urothelial cancer (dated by TCRdb to 2016 to 2017). Notes on the research overall: Every patient began therapy in the mid-2010s and was given atezolizumab 1,200 mg intravenously every 3 weeks. Blood samples yielded a median of around 140,000 T cells and more than 80,000 unique TCRs, with median clonality approximately 0.08. Blood samples were analyzed 3 weeks after the start of treatment (second dose) and 6 weeks after the start of treatment. Eight or nine patients reached durable clinical benefit, while about 19 patients did not. About 90% of the roughly 29 patients were identified as males with urothelial cancer of bladder origin, and a prior smoking history was reported by 18 of 29 patients. In the same patients, pretreatment tumors underwent whole exome sequencing and RNA sequencing in addition to TCR sequencing. Pretreatment tumor samples and matched peripheral blood, collected serially before and after atezolizumab treatment, underwent TCR sequencing. Progression-free survival longer than 6 months counted as durable clinical benefit, and TCR features were additionally tested against both progression-free and overall survival. Over 28 patients had pretreatment blood TCR-seq, some 25 had at least one posttreatment blood collection, and some 25 had tumor TCR-seq. Somatic, immune and clinical correlates of response to PD-L1 blockade with atezolizumab in urothelial cancer were the focus of an exploratory multi-omic analysis. Patients had an ECOG performance status of 0 or 1 and had received between 0 and 3 prior chemotherapy regimens.

Overall study results and their limits: Because of the small sample size (n ≈ 29) and the many exploratory analyses performed, the results are intended to be regarded as hypothesis-generating. Improved progression-free and overall survival was associated with having pretreatment peripheral blood TCR clonality below the median. Patients with durable benefit showed greater expansion of tumor-associated TCR clones in peripheral blood 3 weeks after starting treatment (n ≈ 23, p = 0.022).

The table lists this clone with a count of one. No cognate antigen has been identified for it. The sample holds no much larger clone one base away, and base qualities are not on file. The cohort comprised 25 to 30 patients with locally advanced or metastatic urothelial carcinoma treated at Memorial Sloan Kettering on a trial protocol. Peripheral blood mononuclear cells were collected pretreatment and during treatment, with between 1 and 8 total time points per patient. The Qiagen DNeasy Blood extraction kit was used to purify genomic DNA from total PBMCs and tumor samples. PBMCs were collected pretreatment and during treatment, and were isolated and stored as previously described. Synthetic TCR analog templates were spiked into each PCR to estimate absolute template abundance from read counts. The immunoSEQ assay used bias-controlled V and J gene primers to amplify TCRbeta CDR3 regions from genomic DNA. Sequencing of rearranged TCRbeta segments was done at approximately 20X coverage. Per the source publication's procedure: Sequencing errors were corrected by clustering and CDR3s were annotated against IMGT to assign V, D and J genes. Downstream analyses used only productive TCRbeta rearrangements and left out out-of-frame or stop-codon sequences. To compute clonality, Shannon entropy was normalized by the log of the number of unique productive sequences and then subtracted from one. Clones differing between time points or between blood and tumor were identified by Fisher's exact test with Benjamini-Hochberg correction at adjusted p below 0.01. Imported from immuneACCESS, the table was reduced by TCRdb to in-frame sequences with V and J called. These copies leave out some clones; in studies compared against another copy, an unresolved V gene accounts for under half, and the cause of the remainder is not known. V, J and clone size derive from that table, while D and trimming were established from the DNA sequence. The sample profile shows about 91,000 clones; approximately 90% of them were found once. The top ten clonotypes cover 9.4% of the sample.

Ends trimmed: V by 6 bases, J by 0 bases; bases unmatched to a gene: 4. The germline V gene gives CDR1 as MNHNS and CDR2 as SASEGT. The CDR3 covers 14 residues, taking in both the cysteine and the phenylalanine. Only the CDR3 region is kept as DNA, spanning 42 bases read in frame from base 1. In this chain, TRBV6-1 is recombined with TRBJ2-7, and TRBD1 matches 8 of the central bases. This sequence was found in a man aged 60 to 75 with urothelial cancer. Here the sequenced sample was PBMCs, taken around atezolizumab (anti-PD-L1) treatment. The CDR3 has the sequence CASSWTGSSYEQYF. In nucleotide form, the sequence is TGTGCCAGCAGCTGGACAGGGAGCTCCTACGAGCAGTACTTC.